The 14 T cell receptor beta chains presented below share a single source sample, sequenced in a study of CD8+ T cells in alopecia areata (dated by TCRdb to the late 2010s). The library was built by means of the immunoSEQ multiplex PCR assay. RNA was extracted from all samples and reverse transcribed into cDNA as template for TCR sequencing. TCRdb took this table from immuneACCESS and kept in-frame rearrangements with V and J called. Such tables lack part of the clones; where checked against another copy, unresolved V genes explain under half of the gap, and the rest is unexplained. The sample table records about 140,000 clones; 55% to 65% of these occur just once. Jointly, the top ten make up 4.5% to 5% of the sample. Material: CD4+ T cells sorted from blood. The receptors originated from a human donor in good health.

The chain employs TRBV27 and TRBJ1-2; D is ambiguous. The CDR3 has 14 residues. The germline V gene has CDR1 MNHEY and CDR2 SMNVEV (reference sequence). V was trimmed by 0 bases and J by 2 bases, leaving 7 bases between them. CDR3 DNA: TGTGCCAGCAGTTTATCTTGGGCCAACTATGGCTACACCTTC. This translates into CASSLSWANYGYTF.

This clone appeared a single time. The chain recombines TRBV6-6 with TRBJ2-5; TRBD2 agrees at 7 bases. Germline CDR1 MNHNY, CDR2 SVGAGI (reference sequence). The CDR3 contains 14 residues. Germline trimming cut 7 bases from V and 5 bases from J; bases unmatched to any gene: 10. The CDR3 region has the DNA TGTGCCAGCATAACGGGAGGTGGTTTGGAGACCCAGTACTTC. It is translated as CASITGGGLETQYF.

V gene TRBV27 combines with J gene TRBJ2-6; D is ambiguous. The V end lost 5 bases, the J end lost 1 base, and 6 bases lay between the germline ends. The germline gives CDR1 MNHEY, CDR2 SMNVEV (reference sequence). The CDR3 covers 14 residues. CDR3 DNA sequence: TGTGCCAGCAGTAAAAGATCTGGGGCCAACGTCCTGACTTTC. Encoded protein: CASSKRSGANVLTF.

This chain uses TRBV7-2 with TRBJ1-1; D ambiguous. Germline V gene lookup returns CDR1 SGHTA and CDR2 FQGNSA. Trimming took 5 bases from V and 8 from J, leaving 18 bases between them. The CDR3 is made up of 14 amino acids. The CDR3 region is CASSRFTAAVEAFF. The DNA of the CDR3 is TGTGCCAGCAGCCGTTTTACGGCGGCAGTAGAAGCTTTCTTT.

The chain employs TRBV7-9 and TRBJ1-5; possibly TRBD1 for D (6 bases). The germline gives CDR1 SEHNR, CDR2 FQNEAQ (reference sequence). Deletions cut 5 bases from V and 4 bases from J, with 15 bases between. The CDR3 covers 15 residues. CDR3 bases: TGTGCCAGCAGCCCCGGGACACTACCAAATCAGCCCCAGCATTTT. Protein: CASSPGTLPNQPQHF.

The chain employs TRBV25-1 and TRBJ1-2; D is possibly TRBD1 (5 bases). Germline V gene lookup returns CDR1 MGHDK and CDR2 SYGVNS. The CDR3 length is 13 residues. The germline V and J ends were trimmed by 2 bases and 8 bases, with 12 bases remaining between them. In DNA, the CDR3 is TGTGCCAGCAGTGAACCGGGACGGGGAGGCTACACCTTC. This codes for CASSEPGRGGYTF.

The CDR3 DNA is TGTGCCTGGAGTGTCGGAACTAGAGGGGGAGTGGGGCAGTACTTC. Translated: CAWSVGTRGGVGQYF. The genes are TRBV30 and TRBJ2-7; possible D gene TRBD1, 6 bases. Trimming took off 0 bases at V and 9 bases at J, with 21 bases between the two ends. CDR1 and CDR2 from the germline V gene are GTSNPN and SVGIG (reference sequence). The CDR3 sequence is 15 residues long.

The genes are TRBV30 and TRBJ2-1; 14 bases fit TRBD2. Germline values: CDR1 GTSNPN, CDR2 SVGIG (reference sequence). This CDR3 contains 15 residues. The junction had 3 bases not matched to a gene; V was cut back by 1 base and J by 7 bases. The chain's CDR3 is CAWSAGLAGVNEQFF. DNA for the CDR3: TGTGCCTGGAGTGCGGGACTAGCGGGAGTGAATGAGCAGTTCTTC.

The CDR3 sequence is CASSYDHRSDTQYF. CDR3 DNA: TGTGCCAGCAGCTATGATCACAGGTCAGATACGCAGTATTTT. J is TRBJ2-3 and V is TRBV9; D perhaps matches TRBD1 (5 bases). Germline V lookup: CDR1 SGDLS, CDR2 YYNGEE. V was trimmed by 4 bases and J by 4 bases, leaving 13 bases between them. The CDR3 is 14 residues long.

The chain combines TRBV30 with TRBJ2-4; weak D call: TRBD2 (6 bases). Germline assignment: CDR1 GTSNPN and CDR2 SVGIG (reference sequence). The CDR3 is 13 amino acids. V shed 3 bases and J shed 2 bases, with 8 bases lying between them. CDR3 sequence: CAWSGSSKNIQYF. The CDR3 DNA follows: TGTGCCTGGAGCGGGAGCTCCAAAAACATTCAGTACTTC.

Comments on this clone: The sample carries other DNA sequences with the same CDR3. The chain combines TRBV25-1 with TRBJ2-5; D unclear. The CDR3 loop spans 11 amino acids. CDR1 is MGHDK and CDR2 is SYGVNS in the germline V gene. Deletions cut 4 bases from V and 5 bases from J, with 5 bases between. Written as DNA, the CDR3 is TGTGCCAGCAGTGTCGGGGAGACCCAGTACTTC. Protein product: CASSVGETQYF.

This clone was seen a handful of times. J is TRBJ2-5 and V is TRBV5-1; tentative D call: TRBD2 (5 bases). Germline CDR1 is SGHRS and CDR2 is YFSETQ. The CDR3 length is 15 residues. With 0 bases removed from V and 4 bases from J, the gap between germline ends came to 13 bases. The CDR3 loop is CASSLAVGGSETQYF. The CDR3 bases are TGCGCCAGCAGCTTGGCCGTCGGAGGTTCAGAGACCCAGTACTTC. Filled out from reference TRBV5-1 and TRBJ2-5, the complete variable domain reads KAGVTQTPRYLIKTRGQQVTLSCSPISGHRSVSWYQQTPGQGLQFLFEYFSETQRNKGNFPGRFSGRQFSNSRSEMNVSTLELGDSALYLCASSLAVGGSETQYFGPGTRLLVL.

This sequence joins TRBV29-1 and TRBJ2-5, with unresolved D. The germline V gene encodes CDR1 SQVTM and CDR2 ANQGSEA. There are 12 residues in the CDR3. Trimming cost V 3 bases and J 6 bases, with 11 bases left between them. Here the CDR3 DNA reads TGCAGCGTTGAGAAATCGGGCCAGACCCAGTACTTC. It yields the protein CSVEKSGQTQYF.

Note on this clone: The junction departs from germline at one end; a sequencing error may be responsible. This chain joins TRBV6-1 and TRBJ1-2; no reliable D call. CDR1 MNHNS and CDR2 SASEGT come from the germline V gene. CDR3 size: 15 residues. The CDR3 spells CAISSDPGGDYGYTF. DNA of the CDR3: TGTGCCATCAGTTCGGACCCCGGAGGCGACTATGGCTACACCTTC.